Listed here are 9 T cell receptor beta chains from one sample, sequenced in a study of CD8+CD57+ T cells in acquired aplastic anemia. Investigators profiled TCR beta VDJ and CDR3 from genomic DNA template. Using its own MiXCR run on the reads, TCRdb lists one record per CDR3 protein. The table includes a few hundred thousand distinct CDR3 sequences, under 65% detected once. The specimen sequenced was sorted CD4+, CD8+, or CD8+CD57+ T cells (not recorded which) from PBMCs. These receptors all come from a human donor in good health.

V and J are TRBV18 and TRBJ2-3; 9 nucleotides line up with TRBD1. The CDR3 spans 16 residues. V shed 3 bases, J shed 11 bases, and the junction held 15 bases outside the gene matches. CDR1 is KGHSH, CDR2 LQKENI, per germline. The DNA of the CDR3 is TGTGCCAGCTCACCGGGGACAGGGAGAGCGGGTTACGAGCAGTATTTT. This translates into CASSPGTGRAGYEQYF. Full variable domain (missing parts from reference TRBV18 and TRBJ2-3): NAGVMQNPRHLVRRRGQEARLRCSPMKGHSHVYWYRQLPEEGLKFMVYLQKENIIDESGMPKERFSAEFPKEGPSILRIQQVVRGDSAAYFCASSPGTGRAGYEQYFGPGTRLTVL.

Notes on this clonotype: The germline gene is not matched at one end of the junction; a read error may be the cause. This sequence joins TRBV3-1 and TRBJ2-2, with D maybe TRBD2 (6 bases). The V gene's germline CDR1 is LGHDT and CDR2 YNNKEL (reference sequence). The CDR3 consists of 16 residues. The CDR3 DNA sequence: TGTGCCAGCAGCCCTCGGGGGAAAAAGAACACCGGGGAGCTGCTTTTT. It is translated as CASSPRGKKNTGELLF.

In DNA form, the CDR3 reads TGTGCCAGCATCGCACGACGGGGGAACTCCCAAGAGACCCAGTACTTC. Protein product: CASIARRGNSQETQYF. The gene calls are TRBV7-2 and TRBJ2-5, with D maybe TRBD2 (6 bases). The V end lost 7 bases, the J end lost 1 base, and 19 bases lay between the germline ends. The CDR3 is 16 residues long. CDR1 is SGHTA and CDR2 is FQGNSA in the germline V gene.

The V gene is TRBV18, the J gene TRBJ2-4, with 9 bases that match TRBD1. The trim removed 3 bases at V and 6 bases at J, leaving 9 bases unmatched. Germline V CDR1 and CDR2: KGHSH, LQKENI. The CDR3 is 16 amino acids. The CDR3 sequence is CASSPSVVDRGNIQYF. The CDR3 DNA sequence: TGTGCCAGCTCACCGAGCGTCGTGGACAGGGGAAACATTCAGTACTTC.

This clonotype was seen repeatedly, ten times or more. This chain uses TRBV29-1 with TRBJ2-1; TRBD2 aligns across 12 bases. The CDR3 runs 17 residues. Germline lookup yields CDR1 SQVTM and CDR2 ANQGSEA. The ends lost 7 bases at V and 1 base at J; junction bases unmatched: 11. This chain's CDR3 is CSARLAGEVFSYNEQFF. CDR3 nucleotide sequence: TGCAGCGCCAGACTAGCGGGAGAAGTTTTTTCCTACAATGAGCAGTTCTTC.

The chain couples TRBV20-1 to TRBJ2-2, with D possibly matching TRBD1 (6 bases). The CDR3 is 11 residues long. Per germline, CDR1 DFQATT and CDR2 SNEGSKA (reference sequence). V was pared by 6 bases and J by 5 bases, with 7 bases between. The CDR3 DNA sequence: TGCAGTGCCCAGGGGACCGGGGAGCTGTTTTTT. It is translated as CSAQGTGELFF.

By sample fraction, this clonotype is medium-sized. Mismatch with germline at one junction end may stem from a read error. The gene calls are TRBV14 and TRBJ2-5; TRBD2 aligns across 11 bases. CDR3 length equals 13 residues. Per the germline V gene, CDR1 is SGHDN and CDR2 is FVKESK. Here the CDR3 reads CASSQSPGGLAAF. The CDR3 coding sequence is TGTGCCAGCAGCCAATCACCCGGGGGACTAGCGGCCTTC.

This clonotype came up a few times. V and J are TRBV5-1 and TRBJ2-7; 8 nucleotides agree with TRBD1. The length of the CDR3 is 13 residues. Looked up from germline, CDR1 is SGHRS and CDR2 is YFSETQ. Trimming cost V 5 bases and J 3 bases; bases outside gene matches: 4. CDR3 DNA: TGCGCCAGCAGACCTGGACAGGGCTACGAGCAGTACTTC. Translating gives CASRPGQGYEQYF.

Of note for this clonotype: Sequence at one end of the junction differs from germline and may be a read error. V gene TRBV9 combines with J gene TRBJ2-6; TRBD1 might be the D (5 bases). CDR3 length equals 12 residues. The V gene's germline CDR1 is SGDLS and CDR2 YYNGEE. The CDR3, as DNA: TGTGCCAGCAGCGGGGGAAGGGGCACTGAAGCTTTC. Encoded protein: CASSGGRGTEAF.